The clone carrying this T cell receptor (beta chain) was detected many times. Its matching antigen is unknown. TCRdb re-analysed the 5' RACE reads in MiXCR, keeping a single row per CDR3 protein. Of roughly 470,000 distinct CDR3 sequences listed, over 11% are singletons. These data belong to a study of identical twins. Study-level points and caveats: Models predicted too little out-of-frame TCR alpha sharing in monozygotic twins.

These same data were also listed under a study on yellow fever vaccine responses in identical twins.

The clonotype comes from a woman aged 18-29 years in good health. Sample: CD4+ T cells sorted from blood.

CDR3 sequence: CASGYEQYF. CDR3 in DNA: TGTGCCAGCGGCTACGAGCAGTACTTC. V usage is TRBV6-2 or TRBV6-3 and J usage is TRBJ2-7; D is unclear. V was clipped by 8 bases and J by 3 bases, with 2 bases between them. This CDR3 is 9 amino acids long. Germline CDR1 reads MNHEY; CDR2 reads SVGEGT.